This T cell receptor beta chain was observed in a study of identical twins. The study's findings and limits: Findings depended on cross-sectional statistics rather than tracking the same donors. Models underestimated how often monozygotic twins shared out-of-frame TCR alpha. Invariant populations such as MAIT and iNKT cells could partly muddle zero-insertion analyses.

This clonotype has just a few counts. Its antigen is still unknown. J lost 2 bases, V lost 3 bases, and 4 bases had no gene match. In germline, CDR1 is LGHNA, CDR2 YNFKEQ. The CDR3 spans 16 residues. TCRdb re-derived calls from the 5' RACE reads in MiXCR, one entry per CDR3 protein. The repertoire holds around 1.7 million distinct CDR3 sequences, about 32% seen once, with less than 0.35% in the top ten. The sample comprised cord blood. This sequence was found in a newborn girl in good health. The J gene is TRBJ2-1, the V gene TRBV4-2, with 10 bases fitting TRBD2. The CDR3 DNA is TGTGCCAGCAGCCAGAGGACTAGCGGACCCTACAATGAGCAGTTCTTC. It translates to CASSQRTSGPYNEQFF.